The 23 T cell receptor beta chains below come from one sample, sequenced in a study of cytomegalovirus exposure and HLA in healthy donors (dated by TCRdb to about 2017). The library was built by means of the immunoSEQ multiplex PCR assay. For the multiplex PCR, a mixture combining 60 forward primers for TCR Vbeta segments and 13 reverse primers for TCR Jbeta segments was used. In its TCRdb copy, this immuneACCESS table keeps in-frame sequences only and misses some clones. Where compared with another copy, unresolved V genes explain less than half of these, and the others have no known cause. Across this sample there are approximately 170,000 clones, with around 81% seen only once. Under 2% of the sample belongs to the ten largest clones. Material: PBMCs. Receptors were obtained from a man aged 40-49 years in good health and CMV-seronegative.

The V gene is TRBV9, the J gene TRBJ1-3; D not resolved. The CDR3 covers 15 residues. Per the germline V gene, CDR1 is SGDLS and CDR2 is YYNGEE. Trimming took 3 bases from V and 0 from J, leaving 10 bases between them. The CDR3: CASSAEGFSGNTIYF. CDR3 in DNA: TGTGCCAGCAGCGCCGAGGGTTTCTCTGGAAACACCATATATTTT.

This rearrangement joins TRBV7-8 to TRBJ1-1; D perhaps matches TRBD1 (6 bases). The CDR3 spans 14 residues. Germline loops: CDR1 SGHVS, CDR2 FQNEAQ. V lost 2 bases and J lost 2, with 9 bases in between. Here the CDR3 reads CASSLTRGNTEAFF. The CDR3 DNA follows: TGTGCCAGCAGCTTAACCAGGGGTAACACTGAAGCTTTCTTT.

CDR3 in amino acids: CASRGQGLTYEQYF. For the CDR3, the DNA is TGTGCCAGCAGGGGACAGGGGTTAACCTACGAGCAGTACTTC. The gene calls are TRBV6-1 and TRBJ2-5; 10 positions agree with TRBD1. Gene TRBJ2-7 matches the end of the DNA better, so the J call may be wrong. The CDR3 is 14 residues long. Germline V lookup: CDR1 MNHNS, CDR2 SASEGT.

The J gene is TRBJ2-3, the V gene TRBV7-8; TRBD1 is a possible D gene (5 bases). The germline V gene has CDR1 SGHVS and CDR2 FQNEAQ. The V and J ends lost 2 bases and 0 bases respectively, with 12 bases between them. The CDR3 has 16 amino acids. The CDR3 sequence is CASSLQGTLSTDTQYF. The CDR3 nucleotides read TGTGCCAGCAGCTTACAGGGCACCCTTAGCACAGATACGCAGTATTTT.

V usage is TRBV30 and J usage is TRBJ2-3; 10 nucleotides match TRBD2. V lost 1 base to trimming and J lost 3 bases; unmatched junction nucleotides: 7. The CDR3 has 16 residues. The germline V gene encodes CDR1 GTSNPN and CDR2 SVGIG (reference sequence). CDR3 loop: CAWSGGTSDPTDTQYF. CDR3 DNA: TGTGCCTGGAGTGGGGGGACTAGCGACCCAACAGATACGCAGTATTTT.

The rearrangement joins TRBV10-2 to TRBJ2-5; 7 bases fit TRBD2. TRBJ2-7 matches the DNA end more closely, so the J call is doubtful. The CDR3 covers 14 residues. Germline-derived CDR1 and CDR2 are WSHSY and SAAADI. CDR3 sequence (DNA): TGCGCCAGCGCTTGGGTGCGGGGGACTTACGAGCAGTACTTC. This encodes CASAWVRGTYEQYF.

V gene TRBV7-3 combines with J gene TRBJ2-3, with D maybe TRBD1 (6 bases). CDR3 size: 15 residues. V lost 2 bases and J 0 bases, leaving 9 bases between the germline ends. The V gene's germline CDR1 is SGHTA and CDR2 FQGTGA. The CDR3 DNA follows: TGTGCCAGCAGCTTAGGGACATTTAGCACAGATACGCAGTATTTT. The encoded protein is CASSLGTFSTDTQYF.

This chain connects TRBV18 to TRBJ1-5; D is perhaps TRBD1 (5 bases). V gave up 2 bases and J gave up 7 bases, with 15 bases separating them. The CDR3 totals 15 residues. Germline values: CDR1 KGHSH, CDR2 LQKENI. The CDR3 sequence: CASSPGQGGPQPQHF. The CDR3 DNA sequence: TGTGCCAGCTCACCAGGCCAGGGAGGCCCACAGCCCCAGCATTTT.

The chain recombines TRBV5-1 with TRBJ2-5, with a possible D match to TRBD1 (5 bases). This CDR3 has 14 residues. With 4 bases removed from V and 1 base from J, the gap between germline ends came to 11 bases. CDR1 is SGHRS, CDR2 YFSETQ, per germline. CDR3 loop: CASSPSRGQETQYF. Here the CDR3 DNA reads TGCGCCAGCAGCCCCTCAAGGGGCCAAGAGACCCAGTACTTC. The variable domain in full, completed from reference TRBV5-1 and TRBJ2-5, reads KAGVTQTPRYLIKTRGQQVTLSCSPISGHRSVSWYQQTPGQGLQFLFEYFSETQRNKGNFPGRFSGRQFSNSRSEMNVSTLELGDSALYLCASSPSRGQETQYFGPGTRLLVL.

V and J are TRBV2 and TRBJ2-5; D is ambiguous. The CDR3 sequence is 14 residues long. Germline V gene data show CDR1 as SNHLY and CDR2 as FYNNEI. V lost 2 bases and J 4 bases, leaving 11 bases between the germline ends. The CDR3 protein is CASSEYSPAETQYF. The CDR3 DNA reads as TGTGCCAGCAGTGAATACAGTCCTGCAGAGACCCAGTACTTC.

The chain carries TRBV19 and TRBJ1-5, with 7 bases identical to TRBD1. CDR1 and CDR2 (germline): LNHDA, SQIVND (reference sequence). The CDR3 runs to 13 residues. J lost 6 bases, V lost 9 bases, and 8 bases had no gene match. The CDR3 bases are TGTGCCAGCCGACAGGGAGTAGGTCAGCCCCAGCATTTT. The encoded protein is CASRQGVGQPQHF.

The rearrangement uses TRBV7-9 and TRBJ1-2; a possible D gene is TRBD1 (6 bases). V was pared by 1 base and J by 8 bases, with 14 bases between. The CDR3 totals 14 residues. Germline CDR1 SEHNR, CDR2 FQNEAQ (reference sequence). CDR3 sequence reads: CASSLEQGGSGYTF. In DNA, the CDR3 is TGTGCCAGCAGCTTAGAACAGGGTGGGAGCGGCTACACCTTC. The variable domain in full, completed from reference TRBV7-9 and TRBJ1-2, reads DTGVSQNPRHKITKRGQNVTFRCDPISEHNRLYWYRQTLGQGPEFLTYFQNEAQLEKSRLLSDRFSAERPKGSFSTLEIQRTEQGDSAMYLCASSLEQGGSGYTFGSGTRLTVV.

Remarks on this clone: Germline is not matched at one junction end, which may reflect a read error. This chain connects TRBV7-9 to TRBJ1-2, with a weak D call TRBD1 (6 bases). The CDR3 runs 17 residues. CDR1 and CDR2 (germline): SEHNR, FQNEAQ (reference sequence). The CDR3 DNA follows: TGTTCCAGCCTACCTTCCTTCGAGACAGGAGCTAACTATGGCTACACCTTC. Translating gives CSSLPSFETGANYGYTF.

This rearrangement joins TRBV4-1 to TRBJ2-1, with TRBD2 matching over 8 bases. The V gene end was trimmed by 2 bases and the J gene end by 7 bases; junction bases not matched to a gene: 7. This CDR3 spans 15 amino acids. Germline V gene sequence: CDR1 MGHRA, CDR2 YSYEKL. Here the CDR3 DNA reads TGCGCCAGCAGCCAAACCGTTTCTAGCGGGAATGAGCAGTTCTTC. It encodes CASSQTVSSGNEQFF.

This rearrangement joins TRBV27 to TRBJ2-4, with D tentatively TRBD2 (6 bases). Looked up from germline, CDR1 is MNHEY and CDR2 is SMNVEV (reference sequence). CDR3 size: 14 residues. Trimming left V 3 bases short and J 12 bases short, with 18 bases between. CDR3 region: CASSFSGLGGSQYF. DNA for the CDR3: TGTGCCAGCAGTTTTAGCGGTCTTGGTGGCAGTCAGTACTTC.

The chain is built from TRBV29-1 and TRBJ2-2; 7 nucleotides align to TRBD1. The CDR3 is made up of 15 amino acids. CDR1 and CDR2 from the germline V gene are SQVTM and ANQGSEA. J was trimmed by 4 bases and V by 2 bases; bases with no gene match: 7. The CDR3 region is CSVEPTGTGTGELFF. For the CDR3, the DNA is TGCAGCGTTGAACCGACAGGGACGGGCACCGGGGAGCTGTTTTTT.

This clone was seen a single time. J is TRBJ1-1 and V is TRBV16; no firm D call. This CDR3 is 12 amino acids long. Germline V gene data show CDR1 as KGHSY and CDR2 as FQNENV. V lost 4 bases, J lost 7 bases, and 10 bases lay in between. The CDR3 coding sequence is TGTGCCAGCAGCCTCGGTGAGGGTGAAGCTTTCTTT. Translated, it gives CASSLGEGEAFF.

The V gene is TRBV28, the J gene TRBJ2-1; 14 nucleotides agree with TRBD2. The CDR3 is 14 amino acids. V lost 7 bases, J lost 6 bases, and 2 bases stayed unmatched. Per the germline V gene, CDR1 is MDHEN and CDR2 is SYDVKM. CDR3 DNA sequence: TGTGCCAGCATCGGGACTAGCGGGAGCAATGAGCAGTTCTTC. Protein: CASIGTSGSNEQFF.

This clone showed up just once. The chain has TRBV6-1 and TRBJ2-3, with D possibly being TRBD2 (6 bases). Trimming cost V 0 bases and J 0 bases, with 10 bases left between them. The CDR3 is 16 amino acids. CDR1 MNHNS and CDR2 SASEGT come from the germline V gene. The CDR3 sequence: CASSEAGGSSTDTQYF. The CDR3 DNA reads TGTGCCAGCAGTGAAGCCGGGGGATCTAGCACAGATACGCAGTATTTT.

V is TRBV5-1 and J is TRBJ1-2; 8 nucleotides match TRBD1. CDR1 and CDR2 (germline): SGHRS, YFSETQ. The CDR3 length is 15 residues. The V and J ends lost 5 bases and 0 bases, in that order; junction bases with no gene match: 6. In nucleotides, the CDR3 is TGCGCCAGCAGTCTGGACAGGGAACCTAACTATGGCTACACCTTC. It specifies CASSLDREPNYGYTF.

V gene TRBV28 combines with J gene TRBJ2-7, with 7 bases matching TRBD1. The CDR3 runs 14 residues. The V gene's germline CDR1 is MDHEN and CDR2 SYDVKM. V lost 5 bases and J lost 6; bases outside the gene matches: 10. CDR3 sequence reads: CASSGDSRASEQYF. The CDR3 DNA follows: TGTGCCAGCAGTGGGGACAGCCGCGCTTCCGAGCAGTACTTC.

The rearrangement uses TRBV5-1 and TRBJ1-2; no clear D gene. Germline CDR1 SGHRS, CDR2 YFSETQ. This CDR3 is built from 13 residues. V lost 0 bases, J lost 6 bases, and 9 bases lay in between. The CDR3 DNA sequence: TGCGCCAGCAGCTTGGGGGCAAAACATGGCTACACCTTC. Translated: CASSLGAKHGYTF.

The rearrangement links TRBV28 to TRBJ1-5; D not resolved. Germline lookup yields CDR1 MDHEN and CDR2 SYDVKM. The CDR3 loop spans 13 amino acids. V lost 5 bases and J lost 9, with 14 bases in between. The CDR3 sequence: CASSPPLDGPQHF. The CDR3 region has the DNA TGTGCCAGCAGTCCCCCGCTAGACGGGCCCCAGCATTTT.